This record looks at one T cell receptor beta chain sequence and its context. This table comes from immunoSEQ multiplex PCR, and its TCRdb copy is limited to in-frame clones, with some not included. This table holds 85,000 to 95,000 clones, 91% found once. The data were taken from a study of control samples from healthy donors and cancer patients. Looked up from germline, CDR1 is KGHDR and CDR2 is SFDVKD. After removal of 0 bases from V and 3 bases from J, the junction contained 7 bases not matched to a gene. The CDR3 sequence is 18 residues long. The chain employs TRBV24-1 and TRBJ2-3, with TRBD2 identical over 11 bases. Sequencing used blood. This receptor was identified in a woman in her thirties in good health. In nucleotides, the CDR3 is TGTGCCACCAGTGATTTGTCCATTGCTAGCGGGGGGACAGATACGCAGTATTTT. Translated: CATSDLSIASGGTDTQYF.